This T cell receptor (beta chain) came from a study of T cell clonotyping in hematopoietic cell transplantation. Worth noting for this clone: Its antigen remains unidentified.

The study's findings and limits: Broader posttransplant TCR repertoire diversity was predicted by graft donor and pretransplant recipient Inverse Simpson Index values.

Using immunoSEQ multiplex PCR, the repertoire was profiled, and TCRdb retains in-frame clones only, with some absent. The sample has about 9,300 clones, 84% seen once; the top ten hold over 40%. CDR1 and CDR2 from the germline V gene are SGHTA and FQGNSA. There are 14 residues in the CDR3. The germline V and J ends were trimmed by 5 bases and 4 bases, with 13 bases remaining between them. The clonotype was recovered from a male patient aged 60-70 years who had an allogeneic stem cell transplant from an unrelated donor, so the T cells may come from the graft donor. Some clones in this sample may be carry-over from other donors' samples. This specimen was PBMCs, taken at the time of graft-versus-host disease after allogeneic stem cell transplant. The chain carries TRBV7-2 and TRBJ2-3; D may correspond to TRBD1 or TRBD2 (5 bases each). CDR3 residues: CASSTQSGPDTQYF. Written as DNA, the CDR3 is TGTGCCAGCAGCACCCAATCGGGACCAGATACGCAGTATTTT.